These T cell receptor beta chains were read from a single sample in a study of blood T cell repertoires in COVID-19. Measured with immunoSEQ multiplex PCR; TCRdb has only the in-frame clones, and not every one. The table shows 150,000 to 200,000 clones, with around 80% occurring only once. Sequencing input: peripheral blood. Receptors were obtained from a woman in her 70s with COVID-19, enrolled during active disease. CDR3s include the opening cysteine and the closing phenylalanine or tryptophan. A D gene is named only where the DNA matches it firmly. Not all rows give a size; the values are once, few, many and, for expanded clones, a class.

clone_size j_call d_call v_call cdr3_nt cdr3_aa
- TRBJ2-2 TRBD2 TRBV5-1 TGCGCCAGCAGCTTGGGGCCAGCGGGGTACGGGGAGCTGTTTTTT CASSLGPAGYGELFF
- TRBJ1-5 - TRBV6-5 TGTGCCAGCACCCCCCCAGAGAGGTATCAGCCCCAGCATTTT CASTPPERYQPQHF
- TRBJ2-7 TRBD2 TRBV7-9 TGTGCCAGCAGCCGATCCGGACTAGCGGCCTACGAGCAGTACTTC CASSRSGLAAYEQYF
once TRBJ2-1 - TRBV5-6 TGTGCCAGCAGCGGAGAGTTCTCTTATTACAATGAGCAGTTCTTC CASSGEFSYYNEQFF
once TRBJ2-3 - TRBV28 TGTGCCAGCAGTTTAGTGACAGTTGCCGGCACAGATACGCAGTATTTT CASSLVTVAGTDTQYF
- TRBJ1-1 - TRBV10-3 TGTGCCATCAGTCTAGAAATAGGGGGCACTGAAGCTTTCTTT CAISLEIGGTEAFF
- TRBJ1-2 TRBD1 TRBV5-4 TGTGCCAGCAGCTTGAAATCGACAGGGGGGGACTATGGCTACACCTTC CASSLKSTGGDYGYTF
- TRBJ2-3 TRBD1 TRBV2 TGTGCCAGCAGTGGGCAGGACCGGGACAGAACACCCACAGATACGCAGTATTTT CASSGQDRDRTPTDTQYF
- TRBJ1-1 - TRBV30 TGTGCCTGGAGTGCTTGGGGGCAAGGAGAAGCTTTCTTT CAWSAWGQGEAFF
- TRBJ2-1 TRBD2 TRBV11-3 TGTGCCAGCAGGAAGGGGAGCGGGAGGGCCAATGAGCAGTTCTTC CASRKGSGRANEQFF
- TRBJ2-6 - TRBV30 TGTGCCTGGAGTGTCTACTCTGGGGCCAACGTCCTGACTTTC CAWSVYSGANVLTF
- TRBJ2-1 - TRBV7-3 TGTGCCAGCAGCTTACGTGGGGGCGATGAGCAGTTCTTC CASSLRGGDEQFF
- TRBJ1-5 - TRBV28 TGTGCCAGCAGGGGGACACGATTGGAGCCCCAGCATTTT CASRGTRLEPQHF
- TRBJ1-5 - TRBV6-5 TGTGCCAGCGGGACGGGACTCATTTATCAGCCCCAGCATTTT CASGTGLIYQPQHF
- TRBJ2-6 - TRBV27 TGTGCCAGCAGTTTGGGTCAGGGGTACTCTGGGGCCAACGTCCTGACTTTC CASSLGQGYSGANVLTF
- TRBJ1-6 - TRBV12-5 TGTGCTAGTGGTTTGGTACTCGAGAGGGGGTCCCGTTCACCCCTCCACTTT CASGLVLERGSRSPLHF
- TRBJ1-2 - TRBV29-1 TGCAGCGTTGAGCCAGGCAACTATGGCTACACCTTC CSVEPGNYGYTF
- TRBJ2-3 - TRBV6-5 TGTGCCAGCAGTTACTCGAACGGAGATACGCAGTATTTT CASSYSNGDTQYF
- TRBJ2-1 TRBD2 TRBV2 TGTGCCAGCAGACAACAGATGGGGGGACTAGCGGTTAATGAGCAGTTCTTC CASRQQMGGLAVNEQFF
- TRBJ1-5 - TRBV19 TGTGCCAGTGCGGCCTCTCAGGGGCTATATCAGCCCCAGCATTTT CASAASQGLYQPQHF
- TRBJ1-2 TRBD1 TRBV30 TGTGCCGCAAAACAGGGGGGTAAAGGCTACACCTTC CAAKQGGKGYTF
few TRBJ1-2 TRBD1 TRBV28 TGTGCCAGCAGTTTACGGAACGGGGACAGTATCCTCTATGGCTACACCTTC CASSLRNGDSILYGYTF
- TRBJ1-2 - TRBV29-1 TGCAGCGTTGTTTACCAGGCCTATGGCTACACCTTC CSVVYQAYGYTF
- TRBJ1-6 TRBD1 TRBV7-9 TGTGCCAGCAGCTTGGGACAGGGTAGAAACTCACCCCTCCACTTT CASSLGQGRNSPLHF
- TRBJ1-5 TRBD1 TRBV28 TGTGCCAGCAGTCTGGCTAGGACAGGGATGCTGAATCAGCCCCAGCATTTT CASSLARTGMLNQPQHF
- TRBJ1-1 - TRBV3-1/TRBV3-2 TGTGCCAGCAGCCTCGGCGGAGGGACCGAAGCTTTCTTT CASSLGGGTEAFF
- TRBJ2-6 TRBD2 TRBV6-1 TGTGCCAGCAGTGGGACTAGCGGGAGTAGGGGCTCTGGGGCCAACGTCCTGACTTTC CASSGTSGSRGSGANVLTF
- TRBJ2-7 TRBD2 TRBV7-2 TGTGCCAGCAGCGTACTGGGACTAGCGGACTCCTACGAGCAGTACTTC CASSVLGLADSYEQYF
- TRBJ2-5 TRBD1 TRBV11-2 TGTGCCAGCAGCTTCGACAGGGCACTCCAAGAGACCCAGTACTTC CASSFDRALQETQYF
- TRBJ2-1 - TRBV19 TGTGCCAGTAGTATCTCAACAGTTTCCTACAATGAGCAGTTCTTC CASSISTVSYNEQFF
- TRBJ1-1 - TRBV10-3 TGTGCCATCAGTGAGTCGAGAGGGAGGGGCTCGGCTGAAGCTTTCTTT CAISESRGRGSAEAFF
- TRBJ2-1 TRBD2 TRBV7-2 TGTGCCAGCAGCTTAGGGAAACTAGCGGGGGGTGACCTCTACAATGAGCAGTTCTTC CASSLGKLAGGDLYNEQFF
- TRBJ1-1 TRBD1 TRBV18 TGTGCCAGCTCACCACCGCAGCATCAGGGGGGCACTGAAGCTTTCTTT CASSPPQHQGGTEAFF
- TRBJ2-3 TRBD2 TRBV7-8 TGTGCCAGCAGACAGCGGGGGGCGGGAGATACGCAGTATTTT CASRQRGAGDTQYF
few TRBJ1-1 TRBD1 TRBV19 TGTGCCAGTAGCCGATATCGGGACAGGGACACTGAAGCTTTCTTT CASSRYRDRDTEAFF
- TRBJ1-6 - TRBV27 TGTGCCAGCAGTCCCCGCGGGGGGGCGCGGAATTCACCCCTCCACTTT CASSPRGGARNSPLHF
- TRBJ2-5 - TRBV6-6 TGTGCCAGCTCTGGCGGGCGTAAGGTTGAGGAGACCCAGTACTTC CASSGGRKVEETQYF
- TRBJ1-2 - TRBV7-3 TGTGCCAGCGGACAAACAGGCTATGGCTACACCTTC CASGQTGYGYTF
- TRBJ1-4 - TRBV30 TGTGCCTGGGGGGAGGACTCCGCAACTAATGAAAAACTGTTTTTT CAWGEDSATNEKLFF
- TRBJ1-1 - TRBV20-1 TGCAGTGCTAGAGAATATACTGAAGCTTTCTTT CSAREYTEAFF
- TRBJ1-3 TRBD1 TRBV10-3 TGTGCCATCAAGACAGGGTTCAGACCCATATATTTT CAIKTGFRPIYF
- TRBJ1-5 - TRBV6-5 TGTGCCAGCAGTACCGCTCGGGGGCAGCCCCAGCATTTT CASSTARGQPQHF
- TRBJ1-4 - TRBV27 TGTGCCAGCAGTCCGTGGCCACAGGCTATGACGGAAAAACTGTTTTTT CASSPWPQAMTEKLFF
- TRBJ2-3 - TRBV7-3 TGTGCCAGCAGCCGTAGCGGTAGCACAGATACGCAGTATTTT CASSRSGSTDTQYF
- TRBJ1-2 - TRBV11-2 TGTGCCAGCAGCTTAGTCGAGCGGGCGGGCTACACCTTC CASSLVERAGYTF
- TRBJ1-4 - TRBV28 TGTGCCAGCAGTTCCCCGGCTAATGAAAAACTGTTTTTT CASSSPANEKLFF
- TRBJ1-1 - TRBV11-2 TGTGCCAGCAGCTTAGGACAGGCTGGAGAAGCTTTCTTT CASSLGQAGEAFF
- TRBJ1-5 TRBD1 TRBV19 TGTGCCAGTAGTACGGAAGACAGGGGTAGTCAGCCCCAGCATTTT CASSTEDRGSQPQHF
- TRBJ1-3 TRBD1 TRBV7-2 TGTGCCAGCAGCTTAGACAGGGGGCTAGGAAACACCATATATTTT CASSLDRGLGNTIYF
- TRBJ1-2 - TRBV28 TGTGCCAGCAGTTTAAACAGTAACTATGGCTACACCTTC CASSLNSNYGYTF
- TRBJ1-6 TRBD1 TRBV5-1 TGCGCCAGCAGCCGGGACAGGGATGGTTCACCCCTCCACTTT CASSRDRDGSPLHF
- TRBJ1-1 - TRBV29-1 TGCAGCGTTGTTGCGGCAATGAACACTGAAGCTTTCTTT CSVVAAMNTEAFF
- TRBJ2-1 TRBD1 TRBV4-2 TGTGCCAGCAGCCCCGGACAGGGGTACGGTGAGCAGTTCTTC CASSPGQGYGEQFF
- TRBJ2-5 - TRBV5-1 TGCGCCAGCAGCTTGGGAGGGTTGGAGACCCAGTACTTC CASSLGGLETQYF
- TRBJ2-7 - TRBV6-6 TGTGCCAGCAGTCCCCCTAGCTCCTACGAGCAGTACTTC CASSPPSSYEQYF
- TRBJ2-1 TRBD2 TRBV29-1 TGCAGCGTCGAAAAACTAGCGGGGTCTAATGAGCAGTTCTTC CSVEKLAGSNEQFF
- TRBJ2-1 - TRBV5-4 TGTGCCAGCAGCTCCTCCGTGCTAGCCGCCTACAATGAGCAGTTCTTC CASSSSVLAAYNEQFF
- TRBJ2-3 - TRBV9 TGTGCCAGCAGCGTGACAGGCAGAGATACGCAGTATTTT CASSVTGRDTQYF